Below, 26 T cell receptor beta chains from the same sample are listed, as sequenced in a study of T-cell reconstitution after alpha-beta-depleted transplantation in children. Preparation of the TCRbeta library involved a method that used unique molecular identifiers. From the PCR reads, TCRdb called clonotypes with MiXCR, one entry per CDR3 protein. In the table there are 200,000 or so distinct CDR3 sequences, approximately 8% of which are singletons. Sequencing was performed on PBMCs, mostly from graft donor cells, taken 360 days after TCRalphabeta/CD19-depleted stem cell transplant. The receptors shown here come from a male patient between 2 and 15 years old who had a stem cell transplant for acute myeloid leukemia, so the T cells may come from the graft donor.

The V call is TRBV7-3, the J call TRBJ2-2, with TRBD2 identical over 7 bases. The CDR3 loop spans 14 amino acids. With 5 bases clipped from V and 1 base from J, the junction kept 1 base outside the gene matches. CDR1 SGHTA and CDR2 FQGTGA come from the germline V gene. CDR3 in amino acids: CASSRGRNTGELFF. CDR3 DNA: TGTGCCAGCAGCCGCGGGAGGAACACCGGGGAGCTGTTTTTT. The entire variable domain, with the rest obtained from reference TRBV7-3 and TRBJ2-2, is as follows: GAGVSQTPSNKVTEKGKYVELRCDPISGHTALYWYRQSLGQGPEFLIYFQGTGAADDSGLPNDRFFAVRPEGSVSTLKIQRTERGDSAVYLCASSRGRNTGELFFGEGSRLTVL.

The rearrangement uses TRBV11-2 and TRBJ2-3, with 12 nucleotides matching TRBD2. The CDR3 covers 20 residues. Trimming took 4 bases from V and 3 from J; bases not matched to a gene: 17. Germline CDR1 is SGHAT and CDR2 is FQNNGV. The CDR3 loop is CASSSLAGGRWSRPTDTQYF. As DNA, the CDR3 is TGTGCCAGCAGCTCCCTAGCGGGGGGGCGTTGGTCACGACCTACAGATACGCAGTATTTT.

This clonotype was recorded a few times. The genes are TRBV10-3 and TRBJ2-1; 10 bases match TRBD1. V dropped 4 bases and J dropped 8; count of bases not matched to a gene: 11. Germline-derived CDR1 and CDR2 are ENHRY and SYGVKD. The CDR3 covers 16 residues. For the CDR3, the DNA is TGTGCCATCAGTGGGGCCGGGACAGGGGTGAGTGATGAGCAGTTCTTC. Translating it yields CAISGAGTGVSDEQFF.

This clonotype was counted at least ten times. CDR3 protein: CASSWNLAVSSYNEQFF. The CDR3 bases are TGCGCCAGCAGCTGGAACCTAGCGGTAAGCTCCTACAATGAGCAGTTCTTC. The chain employs TRBV5-1 and TRBJ2-1, with 7 bases identical to TRBD2. The CDR3 is 17 residues long. Looked up from germline, CDR1 is SGHRS and CDR2 is YFSETQ. With 3 bases clipped from V and 0 bases from J, the junction kept 9 bases outside the gene matches.

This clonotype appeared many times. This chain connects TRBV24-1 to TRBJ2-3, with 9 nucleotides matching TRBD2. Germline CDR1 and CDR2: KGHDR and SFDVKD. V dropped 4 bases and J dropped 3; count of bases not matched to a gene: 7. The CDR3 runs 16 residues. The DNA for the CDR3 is TGTGCCACCAGTGAGGCTCCGGGACTAGCAACAGATACGCAGTATTTT. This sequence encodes CATSEAPGLATDTQYF.

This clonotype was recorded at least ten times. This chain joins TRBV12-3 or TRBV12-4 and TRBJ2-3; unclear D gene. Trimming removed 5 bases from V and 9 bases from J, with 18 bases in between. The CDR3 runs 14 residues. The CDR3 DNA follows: TGTGCCAGCAGTGCTAACAGTGGTCGACGGACGCAGTATTTT. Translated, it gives CASSANSGRRTQYF.

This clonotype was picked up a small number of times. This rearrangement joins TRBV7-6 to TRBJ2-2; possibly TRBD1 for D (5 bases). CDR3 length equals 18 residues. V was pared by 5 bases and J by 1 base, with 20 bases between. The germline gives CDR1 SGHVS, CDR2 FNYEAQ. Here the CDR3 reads CASSQIQGRNQNTGELFF. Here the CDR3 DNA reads TGTGCCAGCAGCCAGATTCAGGGCCGCAATCAGAACACCGGGGAGCTGTTTTTT.

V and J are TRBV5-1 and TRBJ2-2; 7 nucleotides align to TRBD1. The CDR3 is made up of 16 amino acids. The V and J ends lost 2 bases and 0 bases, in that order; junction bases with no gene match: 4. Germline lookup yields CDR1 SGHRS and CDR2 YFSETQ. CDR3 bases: TGCGCCAGCAGCTTCTTGCAGGGGGCGAACACCGGGGAGCTGTTTTTT. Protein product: CASSFLQGANTGELFF. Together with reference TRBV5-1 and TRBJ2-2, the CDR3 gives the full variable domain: KAGVTQTPRYLIKTRGQQVTLSCSPISGHRSVSWYQQTPGQGLQFLFEYFSETQRNKGNFPGRFSGRQFSNSRSEMNVSTLELGDSALYLCASSFLQGANTGELFFGEGSRLTVL.

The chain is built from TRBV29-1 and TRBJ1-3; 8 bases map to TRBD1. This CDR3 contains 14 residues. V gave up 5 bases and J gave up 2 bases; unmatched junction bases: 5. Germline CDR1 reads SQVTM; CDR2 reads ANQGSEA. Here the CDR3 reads CSVTGGSAGNTIYF. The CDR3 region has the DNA TGCAGCGTTACAGGGGGTTCGGCTGGAAACACCATATATTTT.

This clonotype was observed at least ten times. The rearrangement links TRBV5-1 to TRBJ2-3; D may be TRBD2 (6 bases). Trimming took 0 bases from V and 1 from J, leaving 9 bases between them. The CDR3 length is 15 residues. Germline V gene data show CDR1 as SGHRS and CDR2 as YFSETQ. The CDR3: CASSLGSSGTDTQYF. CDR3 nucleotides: TGCGCCAGCAGCTTGGGCTCTAGCGGCACAGATACGCAGTATTTT. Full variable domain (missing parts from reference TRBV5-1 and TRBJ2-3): KAGVTQTPRYLIKTRGQQVTLSCSPISGHRSVSWYQQTPGQGLQFLFEYFSETQRNKGNFPGRFSGRQFSNSRSEMNVSTLELGDSALYLCASSLGSSGTDTQYFGPGTRLTVL.

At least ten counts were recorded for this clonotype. DNA of the CDR3: TGTGCCAGCAGTTTTGGGCAGGCCTACGAGCAGTACGTC. Its protein is CASSFGQAYEQYV. The chain couples TRBV12-3 or TRBV12-4 to TRBJ2-7; D not certain. The CDR3 contains 13 residues. V dropped 3 bases and J dropped 2 bases, with 8 bases sitting between them.

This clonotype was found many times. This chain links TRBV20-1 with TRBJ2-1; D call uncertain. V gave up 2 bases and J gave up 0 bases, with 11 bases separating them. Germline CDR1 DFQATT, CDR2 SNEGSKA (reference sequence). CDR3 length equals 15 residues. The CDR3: CSARRLYSSYNEQFF. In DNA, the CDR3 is TGCAGTGCTAGAAGACTTTACAGCTCCTACAATGAGCAGTTCTTC.

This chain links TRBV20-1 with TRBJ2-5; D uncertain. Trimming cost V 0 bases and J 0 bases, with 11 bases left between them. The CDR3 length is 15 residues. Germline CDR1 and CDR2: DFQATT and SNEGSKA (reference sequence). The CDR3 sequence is CSARDDTWYQETQYF. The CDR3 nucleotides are TGCAGTGCTAGAGATGACACTTGGTACCAAGAGACCCAGTACTTC.

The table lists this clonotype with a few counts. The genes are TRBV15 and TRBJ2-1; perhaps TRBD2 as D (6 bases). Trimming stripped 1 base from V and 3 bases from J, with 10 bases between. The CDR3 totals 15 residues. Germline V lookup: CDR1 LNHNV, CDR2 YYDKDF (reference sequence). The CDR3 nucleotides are TGTGCCACCAGCAGAGCAGCGGGTAGCTACAATGAGCAGTTCTTC. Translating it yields CATSRAAGSYNEQFF.

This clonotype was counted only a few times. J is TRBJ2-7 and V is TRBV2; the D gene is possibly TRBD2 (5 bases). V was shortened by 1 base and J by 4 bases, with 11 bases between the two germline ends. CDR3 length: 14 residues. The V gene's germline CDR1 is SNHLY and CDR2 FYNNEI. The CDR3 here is CASSEVGGVYEQYV. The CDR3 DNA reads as TGTGCCAGCAGTGAAGTAGGAGGAGTTTACGAGCAGTACGTC.

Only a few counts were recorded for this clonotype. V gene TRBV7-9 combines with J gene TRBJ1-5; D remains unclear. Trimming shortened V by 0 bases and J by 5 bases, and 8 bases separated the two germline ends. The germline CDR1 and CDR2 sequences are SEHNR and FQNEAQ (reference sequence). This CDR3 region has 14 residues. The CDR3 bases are TGTGCCAGCAGCTTAGCGGGAAGTCATCAGCCCCAGCATTTT. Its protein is CASSLAGSHQPQHF.

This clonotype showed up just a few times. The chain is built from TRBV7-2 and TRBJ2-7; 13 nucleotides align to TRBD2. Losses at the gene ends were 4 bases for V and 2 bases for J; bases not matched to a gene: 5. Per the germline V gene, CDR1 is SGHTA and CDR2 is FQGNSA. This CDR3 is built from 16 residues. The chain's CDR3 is CASSSGTSGITYEQYF. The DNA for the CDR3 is TGTGCCAGCAGCTCGGGGACTAGCGGGATAACCTACGAGCAGTACTTC.

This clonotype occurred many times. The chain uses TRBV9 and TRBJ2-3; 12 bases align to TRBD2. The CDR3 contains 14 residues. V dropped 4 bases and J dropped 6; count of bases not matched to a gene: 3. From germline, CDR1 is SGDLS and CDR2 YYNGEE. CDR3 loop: CASSSGTSGDTQYF. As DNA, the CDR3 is TGTGCCAGCAGCTCCGGGACTAGCGGGGATACGCAGTATTTT.

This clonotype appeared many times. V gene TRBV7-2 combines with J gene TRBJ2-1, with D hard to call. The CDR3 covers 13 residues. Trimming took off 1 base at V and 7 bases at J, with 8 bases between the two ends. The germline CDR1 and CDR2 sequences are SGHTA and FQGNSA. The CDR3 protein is CASSLDSLNEQFF. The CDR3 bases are TGTGCCAGCAGCTTAGACTCTTTAAATGAGCAGTTCTTC.

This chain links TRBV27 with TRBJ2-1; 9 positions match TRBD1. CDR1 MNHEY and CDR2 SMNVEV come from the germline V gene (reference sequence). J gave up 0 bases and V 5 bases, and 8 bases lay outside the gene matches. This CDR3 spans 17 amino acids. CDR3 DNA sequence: TGTGCCAGCAGTGGACGGACAGGGGCCTTCTCCTACAATGAGCAGTTCTTC. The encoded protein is CASSGRTGAFSYNEQFF.

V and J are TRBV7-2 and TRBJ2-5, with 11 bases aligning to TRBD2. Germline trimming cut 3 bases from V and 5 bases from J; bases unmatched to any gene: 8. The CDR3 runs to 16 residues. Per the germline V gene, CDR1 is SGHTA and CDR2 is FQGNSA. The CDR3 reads CASSFAIAGGPETQYF. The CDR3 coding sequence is TGTGCCAGCAGCTTCGCTATAGCGGGAGGGCCTGAGACCCAGTACTTC.

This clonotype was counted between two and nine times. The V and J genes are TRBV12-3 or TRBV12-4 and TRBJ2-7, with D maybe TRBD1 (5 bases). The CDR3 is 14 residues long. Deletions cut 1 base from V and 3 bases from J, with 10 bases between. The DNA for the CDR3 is TGTGCCAGCAGTTTAGGACAGCCGTACTACGAGCAGTACTTC. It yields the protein CASSLGQPYYEQYF.

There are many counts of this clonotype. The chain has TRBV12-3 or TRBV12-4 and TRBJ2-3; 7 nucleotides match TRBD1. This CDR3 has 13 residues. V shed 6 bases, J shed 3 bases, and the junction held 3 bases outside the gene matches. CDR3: CASRGGWTDTQYF. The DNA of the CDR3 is TGTGCCAGCAGAGGGGGCTGGACAGATACGCAGTATTTT.

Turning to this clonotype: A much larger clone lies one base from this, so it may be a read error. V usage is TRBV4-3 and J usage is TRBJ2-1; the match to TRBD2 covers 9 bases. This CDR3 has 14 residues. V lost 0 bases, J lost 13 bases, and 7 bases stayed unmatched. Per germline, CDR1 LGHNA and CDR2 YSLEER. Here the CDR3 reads CASSQDRLAGNQFF. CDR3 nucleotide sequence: TGCGCCAGCAGCCAAGATAGGCTAGCGGGAAACCAGTTCTTC.

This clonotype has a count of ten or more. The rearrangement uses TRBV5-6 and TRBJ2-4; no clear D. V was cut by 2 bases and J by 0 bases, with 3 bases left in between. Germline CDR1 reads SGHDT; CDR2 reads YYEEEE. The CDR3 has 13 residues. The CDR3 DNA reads TGTGCCAGCAGCTTTGAAGCCAAAAACATTCAGTACTTC. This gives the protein CASSFEAKNIQYF.

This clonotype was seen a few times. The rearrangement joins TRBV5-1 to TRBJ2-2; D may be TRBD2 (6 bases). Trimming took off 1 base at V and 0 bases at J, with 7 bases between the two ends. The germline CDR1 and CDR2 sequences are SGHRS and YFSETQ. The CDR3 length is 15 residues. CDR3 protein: CASSLPGANTGELFF. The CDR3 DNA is TGCGCCAGCAGCTTGCCGGGGGCGAACACCGGGGAGCTGTTTTTT.